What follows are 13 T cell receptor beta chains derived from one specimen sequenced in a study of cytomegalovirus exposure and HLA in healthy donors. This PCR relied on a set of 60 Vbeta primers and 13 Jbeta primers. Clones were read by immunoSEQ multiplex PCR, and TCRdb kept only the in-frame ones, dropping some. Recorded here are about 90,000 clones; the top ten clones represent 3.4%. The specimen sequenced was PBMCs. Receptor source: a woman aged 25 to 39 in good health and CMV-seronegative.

The DNA for the CDR3 is TGTGCCAGCAGCTTTTCAGGGGGCGCTTACGGCTACACCTTC. This encodes CASSFSGGAYGYTF. V usage is TRBV5-4 and J usage is TRBJ1-2; 8 nucleotides match TRBD1. There are 14 residues in the CDR3. Germline CDR1 is SGHNT and CDR2 is YYREEE (reference sequence). J lost 8 bases, V lost 2 bases, and 8 bases had no gene match.

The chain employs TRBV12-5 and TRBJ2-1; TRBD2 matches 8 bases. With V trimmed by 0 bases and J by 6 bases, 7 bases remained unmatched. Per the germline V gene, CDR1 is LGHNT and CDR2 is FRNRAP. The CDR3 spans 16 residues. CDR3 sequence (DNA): TGTGCTAGTGGTTTGGTACTGAGCGGGAGATTCAATGAGCAGTTCTTC. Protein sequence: CASGLVLSGRFNEQFF.

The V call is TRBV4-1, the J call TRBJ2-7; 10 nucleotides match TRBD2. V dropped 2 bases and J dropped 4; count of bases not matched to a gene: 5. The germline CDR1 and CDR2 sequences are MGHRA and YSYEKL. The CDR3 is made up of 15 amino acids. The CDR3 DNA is TGCGCCAGCAGCCAACTAGCGGGAGTAGTGTACGAGCAGTACTTC. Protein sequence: CASSQLAGVVYEQYF.

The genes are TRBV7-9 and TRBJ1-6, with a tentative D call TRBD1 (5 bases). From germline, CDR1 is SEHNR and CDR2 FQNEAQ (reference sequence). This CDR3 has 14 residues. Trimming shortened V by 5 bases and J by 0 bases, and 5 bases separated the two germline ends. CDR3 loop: CASSDSSYNSPLHF. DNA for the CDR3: TGTGCCAGCAGCGACAGCTCCTATAATTCACCCCTCCACTTT.

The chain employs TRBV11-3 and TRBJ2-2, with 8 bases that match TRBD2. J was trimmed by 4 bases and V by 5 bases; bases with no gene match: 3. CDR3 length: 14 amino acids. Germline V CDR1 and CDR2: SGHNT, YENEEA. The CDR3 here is CASSPRGGTGELFF. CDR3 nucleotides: TGTGCCAGCAGCCCACGGGGGGGCACCGGGGAGCTGTTTTTT.

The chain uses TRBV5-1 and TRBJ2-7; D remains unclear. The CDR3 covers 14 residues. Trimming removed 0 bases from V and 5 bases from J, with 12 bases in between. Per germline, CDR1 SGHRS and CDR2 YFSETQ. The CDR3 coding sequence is TGCGCCAGCAGCTTGGGCAGGTTGTTGGACGAGCAGTACTTC. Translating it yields CASSLGRLLDEQYF.

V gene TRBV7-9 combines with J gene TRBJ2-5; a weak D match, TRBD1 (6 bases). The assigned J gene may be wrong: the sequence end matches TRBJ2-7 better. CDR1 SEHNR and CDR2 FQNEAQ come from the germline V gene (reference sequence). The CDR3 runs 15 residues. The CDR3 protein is CASSPYTGLSYEQYF. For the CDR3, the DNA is TGTGCCAGCAGCCCCTACACAGGGCTCTCCTACGAGCAGTACTTC.

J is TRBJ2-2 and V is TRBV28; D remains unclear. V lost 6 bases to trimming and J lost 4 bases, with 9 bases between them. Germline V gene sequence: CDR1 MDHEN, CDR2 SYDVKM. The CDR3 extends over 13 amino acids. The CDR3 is CASSPPSTGELFF. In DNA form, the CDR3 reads TGTGCCAGCAGCCCCCCTAGCACCGGGGAGCTGTTTTTT.

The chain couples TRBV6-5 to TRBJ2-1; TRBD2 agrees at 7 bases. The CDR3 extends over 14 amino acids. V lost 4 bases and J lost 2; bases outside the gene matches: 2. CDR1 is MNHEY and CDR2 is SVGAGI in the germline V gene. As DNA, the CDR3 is TGTGCCAGCAGTTTTACTAGCGCCTACAATGAGCAGTTCTTC. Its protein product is CASSFTSAYNEQFF.

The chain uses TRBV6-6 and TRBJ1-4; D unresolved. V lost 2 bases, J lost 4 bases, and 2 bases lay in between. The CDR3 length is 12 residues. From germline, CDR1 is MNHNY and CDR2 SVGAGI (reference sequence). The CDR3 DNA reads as TGTGCCAGCAGTTACCTTAATGAAAAACTGTTTTTT. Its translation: CASSYLNEKLFF.

Here the CDR3 DNA reads TGTGCCAGCACTTCAGGGGATCAGCCCCAGCATTTT. This sequence encodes CASTSGDQPQHF. The rearrangement links TRBV6-5 to TRBJ1-5, with a tentative D call TRBD1 (6 bases). The CDR3 contains 12 residues. Per germline, CDR1 MNHEY and CDR2 SVGAGI. The V end lost 7 bases, the J end lost 5 bases, and 9 bases lay between the germline ends.

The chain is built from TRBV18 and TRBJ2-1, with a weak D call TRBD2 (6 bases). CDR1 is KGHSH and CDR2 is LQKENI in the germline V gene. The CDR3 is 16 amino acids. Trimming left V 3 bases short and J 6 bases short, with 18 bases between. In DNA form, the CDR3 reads TGTGCCAGCTCACCCAGGACCCAGGGACTTGGCAATGAGCAGTTCTTC. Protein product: CASSPRTQGLGNEQFF.

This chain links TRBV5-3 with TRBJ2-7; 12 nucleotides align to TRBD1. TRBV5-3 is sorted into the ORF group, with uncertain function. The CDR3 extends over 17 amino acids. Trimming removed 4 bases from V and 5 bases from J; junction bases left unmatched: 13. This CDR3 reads CARSPGQGARICNEQYF. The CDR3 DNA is TGTGCCAGAAGCCCGGGACAGGGGGCGCGAATCTGCAACGAGCAGTACTTC.